This entry is about one T cell receptor (beta chain). Its antigen is not identified. A universal primer site and UMIs were added as TCR cDNA was made by 5'RACE template switching. TCRdb itself ran the 5' RACE reads through MiXCR, one entry per CDR3 protein. Of some 560,000 distinct CDR3 sequences in the sample, 17% were seen once. This specimen belongs to a study of T cells after yellow fever vaccination. On the study more broadly: It was SMART-Seq v4 Ultra Low Input that prepared the fractions with low cell numbers. Overall study results and limits: Most primary-vaccination clones reappeared after the booster (approximately 95% CD4, about 88% CD8).

The material was PBMCs, obtained about 5 days after the first yellow fever vaccination. This TCR came from a man aged 18 to 30 who received the YFV17D yellow fever vaccine.

The CDR3 sequence is CATSRDWALIHEQYF. CDR3 DNA sequence: TGTGCCACCAGCAGAGATTGGGCCCTCATCCACGAGCAGTACTTC. V is TRBV15 and J is TRBJ2-7, with unresolved D. There are 15 residues in the CDR3. Germline V lookup: CDR1 LNHNV, CDR2 YYDKDF (reference sequence). V dropped 0 bases and J dropped 5 bases, with 14 bases sitting between them.